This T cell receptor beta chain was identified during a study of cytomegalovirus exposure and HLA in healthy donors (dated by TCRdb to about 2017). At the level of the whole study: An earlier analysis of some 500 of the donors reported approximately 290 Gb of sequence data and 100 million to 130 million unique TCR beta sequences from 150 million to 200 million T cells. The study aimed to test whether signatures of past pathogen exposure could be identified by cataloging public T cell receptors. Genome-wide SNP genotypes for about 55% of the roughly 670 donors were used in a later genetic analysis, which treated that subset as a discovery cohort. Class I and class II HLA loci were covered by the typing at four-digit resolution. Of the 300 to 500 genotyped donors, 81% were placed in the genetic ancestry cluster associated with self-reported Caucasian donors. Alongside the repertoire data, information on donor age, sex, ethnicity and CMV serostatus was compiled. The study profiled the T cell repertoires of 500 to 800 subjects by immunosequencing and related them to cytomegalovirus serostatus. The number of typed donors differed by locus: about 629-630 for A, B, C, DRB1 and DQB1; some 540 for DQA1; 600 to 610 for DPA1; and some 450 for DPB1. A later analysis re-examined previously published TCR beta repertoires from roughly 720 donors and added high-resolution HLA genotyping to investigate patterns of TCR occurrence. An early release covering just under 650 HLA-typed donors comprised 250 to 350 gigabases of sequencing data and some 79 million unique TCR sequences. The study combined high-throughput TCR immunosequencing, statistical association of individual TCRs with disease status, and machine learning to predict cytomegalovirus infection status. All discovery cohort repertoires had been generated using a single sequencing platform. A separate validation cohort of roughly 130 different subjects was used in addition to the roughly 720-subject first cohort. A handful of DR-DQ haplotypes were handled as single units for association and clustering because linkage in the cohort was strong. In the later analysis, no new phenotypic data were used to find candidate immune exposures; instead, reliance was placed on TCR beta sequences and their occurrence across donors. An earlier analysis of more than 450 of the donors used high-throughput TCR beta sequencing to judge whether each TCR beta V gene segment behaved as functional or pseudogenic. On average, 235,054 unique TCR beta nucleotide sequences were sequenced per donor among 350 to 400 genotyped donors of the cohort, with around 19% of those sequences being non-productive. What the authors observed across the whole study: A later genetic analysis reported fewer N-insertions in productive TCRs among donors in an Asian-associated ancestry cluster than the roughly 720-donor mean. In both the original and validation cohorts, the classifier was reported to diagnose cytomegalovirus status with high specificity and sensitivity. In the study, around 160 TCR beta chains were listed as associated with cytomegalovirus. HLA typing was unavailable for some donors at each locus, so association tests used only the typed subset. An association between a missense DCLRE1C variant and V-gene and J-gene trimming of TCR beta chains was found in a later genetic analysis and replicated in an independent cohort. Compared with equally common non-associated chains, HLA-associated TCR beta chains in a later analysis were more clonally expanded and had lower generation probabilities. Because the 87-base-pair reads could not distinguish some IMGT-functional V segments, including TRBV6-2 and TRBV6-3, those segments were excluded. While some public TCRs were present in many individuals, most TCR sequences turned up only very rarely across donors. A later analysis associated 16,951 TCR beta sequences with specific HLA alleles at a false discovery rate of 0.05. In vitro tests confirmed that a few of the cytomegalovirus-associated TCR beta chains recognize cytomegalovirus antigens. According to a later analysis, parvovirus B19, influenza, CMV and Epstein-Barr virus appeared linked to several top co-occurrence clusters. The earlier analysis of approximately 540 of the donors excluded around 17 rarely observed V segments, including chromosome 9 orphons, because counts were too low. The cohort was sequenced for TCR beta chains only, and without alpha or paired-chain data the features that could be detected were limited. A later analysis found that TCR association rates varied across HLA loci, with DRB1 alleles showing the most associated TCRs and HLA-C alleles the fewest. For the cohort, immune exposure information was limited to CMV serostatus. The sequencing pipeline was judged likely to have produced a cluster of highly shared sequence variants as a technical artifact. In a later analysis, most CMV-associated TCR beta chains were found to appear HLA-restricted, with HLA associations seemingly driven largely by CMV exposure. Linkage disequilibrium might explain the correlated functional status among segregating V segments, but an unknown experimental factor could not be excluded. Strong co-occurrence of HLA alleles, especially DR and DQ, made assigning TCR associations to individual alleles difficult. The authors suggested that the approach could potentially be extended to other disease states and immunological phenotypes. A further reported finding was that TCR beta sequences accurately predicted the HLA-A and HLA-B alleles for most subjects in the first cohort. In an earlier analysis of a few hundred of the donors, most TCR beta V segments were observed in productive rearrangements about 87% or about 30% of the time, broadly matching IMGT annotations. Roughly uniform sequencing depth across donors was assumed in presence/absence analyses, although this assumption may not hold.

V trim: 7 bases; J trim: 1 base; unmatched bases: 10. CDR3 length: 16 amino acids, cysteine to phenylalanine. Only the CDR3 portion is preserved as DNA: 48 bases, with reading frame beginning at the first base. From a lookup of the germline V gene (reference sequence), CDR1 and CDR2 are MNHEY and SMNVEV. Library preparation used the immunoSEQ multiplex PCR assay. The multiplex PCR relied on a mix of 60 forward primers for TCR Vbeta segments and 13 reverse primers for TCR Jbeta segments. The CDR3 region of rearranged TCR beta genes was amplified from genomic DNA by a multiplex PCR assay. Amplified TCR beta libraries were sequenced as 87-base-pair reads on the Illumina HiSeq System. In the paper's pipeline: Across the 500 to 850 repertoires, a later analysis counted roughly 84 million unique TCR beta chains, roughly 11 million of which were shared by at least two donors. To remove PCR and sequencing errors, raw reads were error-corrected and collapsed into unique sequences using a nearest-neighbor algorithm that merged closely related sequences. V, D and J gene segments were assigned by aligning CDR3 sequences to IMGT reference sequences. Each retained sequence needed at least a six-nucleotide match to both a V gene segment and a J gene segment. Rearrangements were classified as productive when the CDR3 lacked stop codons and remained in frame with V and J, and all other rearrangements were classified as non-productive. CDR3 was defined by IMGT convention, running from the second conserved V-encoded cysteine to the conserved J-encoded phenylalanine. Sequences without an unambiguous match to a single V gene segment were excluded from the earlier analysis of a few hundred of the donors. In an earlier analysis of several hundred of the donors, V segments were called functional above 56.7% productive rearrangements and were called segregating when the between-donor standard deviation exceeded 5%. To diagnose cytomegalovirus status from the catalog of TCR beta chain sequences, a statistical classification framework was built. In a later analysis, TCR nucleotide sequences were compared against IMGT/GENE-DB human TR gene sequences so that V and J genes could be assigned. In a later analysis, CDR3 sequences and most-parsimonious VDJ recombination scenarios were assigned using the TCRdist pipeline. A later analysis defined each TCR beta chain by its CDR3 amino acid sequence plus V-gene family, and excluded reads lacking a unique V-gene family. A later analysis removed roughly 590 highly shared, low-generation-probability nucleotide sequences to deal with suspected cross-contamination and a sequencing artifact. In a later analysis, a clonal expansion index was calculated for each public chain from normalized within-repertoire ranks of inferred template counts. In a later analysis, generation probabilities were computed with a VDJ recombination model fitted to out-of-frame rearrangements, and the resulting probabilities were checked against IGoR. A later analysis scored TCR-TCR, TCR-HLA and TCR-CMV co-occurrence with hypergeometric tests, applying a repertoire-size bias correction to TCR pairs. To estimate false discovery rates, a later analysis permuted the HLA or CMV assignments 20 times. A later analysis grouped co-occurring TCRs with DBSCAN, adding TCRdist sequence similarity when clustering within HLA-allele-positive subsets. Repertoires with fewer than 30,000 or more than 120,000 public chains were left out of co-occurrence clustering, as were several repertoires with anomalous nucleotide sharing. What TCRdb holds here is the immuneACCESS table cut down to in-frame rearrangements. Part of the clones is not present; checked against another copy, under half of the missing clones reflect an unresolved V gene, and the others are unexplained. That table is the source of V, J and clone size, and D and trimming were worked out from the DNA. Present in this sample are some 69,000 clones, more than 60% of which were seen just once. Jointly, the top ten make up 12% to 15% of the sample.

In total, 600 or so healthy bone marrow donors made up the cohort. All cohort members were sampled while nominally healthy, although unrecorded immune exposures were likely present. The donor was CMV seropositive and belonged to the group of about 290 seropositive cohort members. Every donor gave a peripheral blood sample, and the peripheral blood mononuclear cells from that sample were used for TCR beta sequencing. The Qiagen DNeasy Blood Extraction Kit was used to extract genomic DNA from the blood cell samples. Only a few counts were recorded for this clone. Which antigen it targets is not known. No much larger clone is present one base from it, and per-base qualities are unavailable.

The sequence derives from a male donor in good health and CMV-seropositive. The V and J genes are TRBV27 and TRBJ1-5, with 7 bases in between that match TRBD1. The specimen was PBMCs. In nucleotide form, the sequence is TGTGCCAGCAAACTGACGGACAGGATGAGCAATCAGCCCCAGCATTTT. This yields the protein CASKLTDRMSNQPQHF.